The 24 T cell receptor beta chains in this list originate from one sample, sequenced in a study of cytomegalovirus exposure and HLA in healthy donors. The PCR ran on 60 Vbeta and 13 Jbeta primers. Some clones are missing from TCRdb's copy, which holds only in-frame ones; the method was immunoSEQ multiplex PCR. This table holds around 150,000 clones, 66% found once. Sequencing used PBMCs. The receptors derive from a woman aged 55-70 years in good health and CMV-seronegative.

V usage is TRBV5-1 and J usage is TRBJ2-3; tentative D call: TRBD2 (6 bases). The CDR3 has 14 amino acids. Germline loops: CDR1 SGHRS, CDR2 YFSETQ. V was clipped by 1 base and J by 4 bases, with 10 bases between them. The CDR3 DNA sequence: TGCGCCAGCAGCTTGACGGGGGTCCCAGATACGCAGTATTTT. Protein sequence: CASSLTGVPDTQYF.

This clone showed up just a few times. J is TRBJ2-5 and V is TRBV5-1; TRBD2 might be the D (5 bases). The DNA end favors TRBJ2-7, so the J call may be wrong. The CDR3 runs 16 residues. Germline-derived CDR1 and CDR2 are SGHRS and YFSETQ. CDR3 protein: CASSLGAGESSYEQYF. The CDR3 region has the DNA TGCGCCAGCAGCTTGGGTGCGGGCGAAAGCTCCTACGAGCAGTACTTC.

The genes are TRBV10-3 and TRBJ1-3, with 8 bases matching TRBD1. V lost 5 bases and J lost 4; bases outside the gene matches: 4. Germline V gene sequence: CDR1 ENHRY, CDR2 SYGVKD. The CDR3 is 14 amino acids. For the CDR3, the DNA is TGTGCCATCAGTAAGACAGGGGTGGGAAACACCATATATTTT. The encoded protein is CAISKTGVGNTIYF.

This rearrangement joins TRBV10-1 to TRBJ2-3; 13 positions agree with TRBD2. V shed 0 bases and J 6 bases; nucleotides not matched to a gene: 3. Germline V gives CDR1 WNHNN, CDR2 SYGVQD (reference sequence). The CDR3 extends over 16 amino acids. The CDR3 protein is CASSESTSGRSDTQYF. The CDR3 DNA reads as TGCGCCAGCAGTGAGTCGACTAGCGGGAGGTCGGATACGCAGTATTTT.

The gene calls are TRBV18 and TRBJ1-2, with D perhaps matching TRBD1 (5 bases). The CDR3 length is 15 residues. Germline CDR1 is KGHSH and CDR2 is LQKENI. Trimming took 2 bases from V and 4 from J, leaving 14 bases between them. The CDR3 DNA follows: TGTGCCAGCTCACCAGGGCCGGGGGAAGTCTATGGCTACACCTTC. It specifies CASSPGPGEVYGYTF.

The chain couples TRBV6-6 to TRBJ2-1; TRBD2 matches 10 bases. Germline V CDR1 and CDR2: MNHNY, SVGAGI (reference sequence). The CDR3 totals 15 residues. Trimming removed 5 bases from V and 7 bases from J; junction bases left unmatched: 8. The CDR3 DNA sequence: TGTGCCAGCAGTCCCAGGCTAGCGGGGGAAAATGAGCAGTTCTTC. Protein product: CASSPRLAGENEQFF.

V and J are TRBV7-9 and TRBJ2-7; 13 bases are a match to TRBD2. The V gene end was trimmed by 5 bases and the J gene end by 2 bases; junction bases not matched to a gene: 12. The CDR3 loop spans 18 amino acids. The germline V gene has CDR1 SEHNR and CDR2 FQNEAQ (reference sequence). The CDR3 protein is CASSAPTSGGAVAYEQYF. CDR3 in DNA: TGTGCCAGCAGCGCGCCAACTAGCGGGGGGGCTGTGGCCTACGAGCAGTACTTC.

The rearrangement joins TRBV7-9 to TRBJ2-1; 11 nucleotides agree with TRBD2. This CDR3 has 18 amino acids. J was trimmed by 7 bases and V by 4 bases; bases with no gene match: 15. Germline V lookup: CDR1 SEHNR, CDR2 FQNEAQ (reference sequence). Here the CDR3 reads CASSSPPGGTSGPNEQFF. The CDR3 coding sequence is TGTGCCAGCAGCTCCCCCCCGGGGGGGACTAGCGGACCGAATGAGCAGTTCTTC.

The gene calls are TRBV11-2 and TRBJ2-1, with a weak D call TRBD1 (5 bases). This CDR3 is 14 amino acids long. Trimming pared 1 base from V and 10 bases from J, leaving 14 bases between. Germline V gene sequence: CDR1 SGHAT, CDR2 FQNNGV. CDR3 in amino acids: CASSLGAGFGEQFF. CDR3 in DNA: TGTGCCAGCAGCTTAGGGGCAGGGTTTGGGGAGCAGTTCTTC.

The gene calls are TRBV9 and TRBJ1-3, with 9 bases identical to TRBD1. CDR3 length: 14 residues. The V gene's germline CDR1 is SGDLS and CDR2 YYNGEE. V lost 3 bases and J lost 8; bases outside the gene matches: 6. CDR3 sequence: CASSDRDRVDTIYF. The CDR3 DNA is TGTGCCAGCAGCGACCGGGACAGGGTCGACACCATATATTTT.

The V gene is TRBV7-9, the J gene TRBJ1-3; 7 bases match TRBD1. CDR1 and CDR2 from the germline V gene are SEHNR and FQNEAQ (reference sequence). With 3 bases clipped from V and 4 bases from J, the junction kept 6 bases outside the gene matches. This CDR3 is built from 15 residues. CDR3 in amino acids: CASSLSGDRGNTIYF. CDR3 coding DNA: TGTGCCAGCAGCTTGTCGGGGGACAGAGGAAACACCATATATTTT.

V is TRBV6-5 and J is TRBJ2-7; TRBD2 matches at 7 bases. V trimming: 1 base; J trimming: 4 bases; junction bases outside the gene matches: 7. Germline values: CDR1 MNHEY, CDR2 SVGAGI. The CDR3 has 15 residues. The CDR3, as DNA: TGTGCCAGCAGTTACTTTGCGGGAGCAAGGTACGAGCAGTACTTC. Its protein is CASSYFAGARYEQYF.

In DNA, the CDR3 is TGTGCCAGCAGCCCAGGGACTAGCGGGAGGGCGGAGACCCAGTACTTC. Protein sequence: CASSPGTSGRAETQYF. The V and J genes are TRBV7-2 and TRBJ2-5, with TRBD2 identical over 16 bases. The CDR3 has 16 residues. The junction had 5 bases not matched to a gene; V was cut back by 5 bases and J by 5 bases. The germline V gene encodes CDR1 SGHTA and CDR2 FQGNSA.

The chain has TRBV7-2 and TRBJ1-1, with TRBD1 matching 7 bases. Trimming at V came to 6 bases and at J to 5 bases, leaving 9 bases not matched to a gene. The germline V gene encodes CDR1 SGHTA and CDR2 FQGNSA. The CDR3 is 14 amino acids. CDR3 sequence reads: CASSQTRGMTEAFF. CDR3 DNA sequence: TGTGCCAGCAGTCAGACCAGGGGGATGACTGAAGCTTTCTTT.

On this clone: Other DNA sequences in the same sample also yield this CDR3. The chain has TRBV7-2 and TRBJ2-7; 12 bases align to TRBD2. CDR1 is SGHTA, CDR2 FQGNSA, per germline. The CDR3 loop spans 15 amino acids. V trimming: 5 bases; J trimming: 7 bases; junction bases outside the gene matches: 9. The CDR3 DNA follows: TGTGCCAGCAGCCCTAGACTAGCGGGAGCGGGAGAGCAGTACTTC. This gives the protein CASSPRLAGAGEQYF. The complete variable domain, with remaining parts taken from reference TRBV7-2 and TRBJ2-7, reads GAGVSQSPSNKVTEKGKDVELRCDPISGHTALYWYRQSLGQGLEFLIYFQGNSAPDKSGLPSDRFSAERTGGSVSTLTIQRTQQEDSAVYLCASSPRLAGAGEQYFGPGTRLTVT.

This sequence joins TRBV5-6 and TRBJ1-1; unclear D gene. V was trimmed by 6 bases and J by 4 bases, leaving 16 bases between them. The germline V gene has CDR1 SGHDT and CDR2 YYEEEE. This CDR3 contains 14 residues. The CDR3 nucleotides read TGTGCCAGCACCCTTAAGGTTCGAGGCACTGAAGCTTTCTTT. As protein: CASTLKVRGTEAFF.

The chain is built from TRBV25-1 and TRBJ2-5, with no clear D. CDR3 length: 12 amino acids. Germline V lookup: CDR1 MGHDK, CDR2 SYGVNS. Trimming removed 1 base at V and 4 bases at J, with 4 bases between. The CDR3 DNA is TGTGCCAGCAGTGAATTTAGAGAGACCCAGTACTTC. It is translated as CASSEFRETQYF.

V usage is TRBV5-4 and J usage is TRBJ2-7, with D perhaps matching TRBD1 (6 bases). With 5 bases removed from V and 5 bases from J, the gap between germline ends came to 14 bases. The CDR3 loop spans 13 amino acids. The germline V gene has CDR1 SGHNT and CDR2 YYREEE (reference sequence). CDR3 sequence (DNA): TGTGCCAGCAGAGGTACAGGGTTCCACGAGCAGTACTTC. It translates to CASRGTGFHEQYF. Filled out from reference TRBV5-4 and TRBJ2-7, the complete variable domain reads ETGVTQSPTHLIKTRGQQVTLRCSSQSGHNTVSWYQQALGQGPQFIFQYYREEENGRGNFPPRFSGLQFPNYSSELNVNALELDDSALYLCASRGTGFHEQYFGPGTRLTVT.

The gene calls are TRBV23-1 and TRBJ1-1; weak D call: TRBD1 (6 bases). TRBV23-1 is reported as an ORF; its role is uncertain. This CDR3 is built from 14 residues. The V gene lost 4 bases and the J gene lost 8 bases, with 17 bases spanning the gap. DNA for the CDR3: TGCGCCAGCAGTCGTGTACCACTCGGGACAGAAGCTTTCTTT. This sequence encodes CASSRVPLGTEAFF.

V is TRBV28 and J is TRBJ2-1, with TRBD2 matching over 9 bases. The CDR3 totals 14 residues. J was trimmed by 7 bases and V by 6 bases; bases with no gene match: 7. Germline V gene lookup returns CDR1 MDHEN and CDR2 SYDVKM. The CDR3 DNA follows: TGTGCCAGCAGCTCCCCCGGACTAGCGAATGAGCAGTTCTTC. Translating it yields CASSSPGLANEQFF.

V usage is TRBV6-1 and J usage is TRBJ1-5; the match to TRBD1 covers 7 bases. V lost 7 bases, J lost 2 bases, and 8 bases stayed unmatched. This CDR3 is built from 15 residues. Germline V gene sequence: CDR1 MNHNS, CDR2 SASEGT. The CDR3 spells CASTNQGDGNQPQHF. The CDR3 region has the DNA TGTGCCAGCACCAATCAGGGGGATGGCAATCAGCCCCAGCATTTT.

The chain combines TRBV4-1 with TRBJ1-2; perhaps TRBD1 as D (5 bases). The CDR3 spans 14 residues. V lost 3 bases, J lost 3 bases, and 11 bases lay in between. Germline CDR1 MGHRA, CDR2 YSYEKL. The CDR3 here is CASSQAGTYYGYTF. CDR3 bases: TGCGCCAGCAGCCAGGCCGGGACTTACTATGGCTACACCTTC.

The rearrangement joins TRBV19 to TRBJ2-7, with D perhaps TRBD1 (6 bases). The CDR3 consists of 14 residues. Germline V lookup: CDR1 LNHDA, CDR2 SQIVND (reference sequence). Deletions cut 1 base from V and 3 bases from J, with 10 bases between. For the CDR3, the DNA is TGTGCCAGTAGTATAGCAGGGGTAGGCTACGAGCAGTACTTC. Protein product: CASSIAGVGYEQYF.

The chain carries TRBV2 and TRBJ1-2, with TRBD1 identical over 8 bases. This CDR3 contains 14 residues. After removal of 7 bases from V and 8 bases from J, the junction contained 12 bases not matched to a gene. Germline V lookup: CDR1 SNHLY, CDR2 FYNNEI. In nucleotides, the CDR3 is TGTGCCAGCACCCAAGGGACAGGCTGGGGGGGCTACACCTTC. Translated: CASTQGTGWGGYTF.